The clone carrying this TCR beta chain was found once. Recovered status applied to Cohort 3 donors who had two consecutive negative PCRs. It also applied to those with clearance or with symptom resolution. This CDR3 region has 16 residues. The V end lost 3 bases, the J end lost 0 bases, and 12 bases lay between the germline ends. Looked up from germline, CDR1 is SEHNR and CDR2 is FQNEAQ (reference sequence). Data came from immunoSEQ multiplex PCR; TCRdb stores just in-frame clones and leaves some out. The sample consists of roughly 310,000 clones, about nine tenths of them appearing once. This entry belongs to a study of blood T cell repertoires in COVID-19.

This clonotype originated in a woman between 35 and 50 years old who had recovered from COVID-19. The gene calls are TRBV7-9 and TRBJ2-1, with a tentative D call TRBD2 (5 bases). The sample taken for sequencing was PBMCs or T cells enriched from blood (not recorded which). The CDR3 region has the DNA TGTGCCAGCAGCTTCCCCGAGGGTAGCTCCTACAATGAGCAGTTCTTC. This codes for CASSFPEGSSYNEQFF.